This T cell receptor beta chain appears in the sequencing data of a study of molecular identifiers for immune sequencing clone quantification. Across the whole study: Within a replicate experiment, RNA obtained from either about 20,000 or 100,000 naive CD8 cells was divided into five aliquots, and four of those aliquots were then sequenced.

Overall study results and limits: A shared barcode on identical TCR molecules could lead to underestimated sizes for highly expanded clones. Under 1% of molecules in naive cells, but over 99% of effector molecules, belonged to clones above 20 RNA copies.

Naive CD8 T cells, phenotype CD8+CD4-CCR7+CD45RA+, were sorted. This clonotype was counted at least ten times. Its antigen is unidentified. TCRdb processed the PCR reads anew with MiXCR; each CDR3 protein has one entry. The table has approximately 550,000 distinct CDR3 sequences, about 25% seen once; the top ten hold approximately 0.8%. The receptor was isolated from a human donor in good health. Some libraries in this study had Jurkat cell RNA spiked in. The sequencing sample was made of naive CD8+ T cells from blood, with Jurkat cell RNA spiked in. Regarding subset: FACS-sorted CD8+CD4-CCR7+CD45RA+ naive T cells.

CDR3 bases: TGTGTTAGCACCGGGACAGAGCGAATGTACAATGAGCAGTTCTTC. It specifies CVSTGTERMYNEQFF. The chain employs TRBV7-9 and TRBJ2-1; 7 bases match TRBD1. The germline V gene encodes CDR1 SEHNR and CDR2 FQNEAQ (reference sequence). CDR3 length equals 15 residues.